The present entry profiles one T cell receptor (beta chain) with its context. The antigen is undetermined. This record comes from a study of T cells after yellow fever vaccination. Study results and limitations: Reappearing after the booster were most of the clones from primary vaccination (less than 98% CD4, 85% to 90% CD8). FACS-sorted repertoires could contain abundant clonotypes contaminating from the bulk population.

Per the germline V gene, CDR1 is ENHRY and CDR2 is SYGVKD. The CDR3 consists of 16 residues. The V end was cut by 5 bases, the J end by 1 base, with 17 bases between. They built TCR cDNA with 5'RACE template switching, a step that put in a universal primer site and UMIs. In TCRdb, the 5' RACE reads were re-called with MiXCR into one record per CDR3 protein. The sample carries hundreds of thousands of distinct CDR3 sequences, roughly a sixth recorded once. The V call is TRBV10-3, the J call TRBJ1-1; no definite D call. The source material was PBMCs, sampled 4 to 6 days after the first yellow fever vaccination. The TCR sequence derives from a man aged 18 to 30 who received the YFV17D yellow fever vaccine. As DNA, the CDR3 is TGTGCCATCAGTAGGCTTCCTGAGACACAGAACACTGAAGCTTTCTTT. Its translation is CAISRLPETQNTEAFF.